This is a list of T cell receptor beta chains from one sample in a study of monozygotic twins with inflammatory bowel disease. Reanalyzing the 5' RACE reads, TCRdb keeps one entry per CDR3 protein, without DNA. The specimen's table records about 350,000 distinct CDR3 sequences. The sample taken for sequencing was blood. Source of these receptors: a human donor with ulcerative colitis or Crohn's disease, or a healthy co-twin of an affected twin (not recorded which). CDR3s include the opening cysteine and the closing phenylalanine or tryptophan.

CASSPGTGNTIYF,TRBV12-3/TRBV12-4,TRBJ1-3
CASSQAISSYNSPLHF,TRBV4-3,TRBJ1-6
CAWSSGALNTEAFF,TRBV30,TRBJ1-1
CASRPFWGQNQPQHF,TRBV6-1,TRBJ1-5
CASSLAPTGTGPNNEQFF,TRBV7-6,TRBJ2-1
CSVGKAGYEQYF,TRBV29-1,TRBJ2-7
CASRETGSLNIQYF,TRBV6-2/TRBV6-3,TRBJ2-4
CSVDGVKAYNEQFF,TRBV29-1,TRBJ2-1
CSAGQGSTFYEQYF,TRBV20-1,TRBJ2-7
CASRSPGQGSTGELFF,TRBV11-2,TRBJ2-2
CASRLRGQDGHEQFF,TRBV4-1,TRBJ2-1
CASSWTGLNYEQYF,TRBV12-3/TRBV12-4,TRBJ2-7
CASSFGMSYGYTF,TRBV28,TRBJ1-2
CASSFLHSEQYF,TRBV5-6,TRBJ2-7
CASSRRTEGQFNQPQHF,TRBV6-2/TRBV6-3,TRBJ1-5
CASSPPGQERGRTF,TRBV6-1,TRBJ1-2
CASSVGRLYGYTF,TRBV19,TRBJ1-2
CASGPFGGSGANVLTF,TRBV5-4,TRBJ2-6
CASSVASGGETGELFF,TRBV9,TRBJ2-2
CASSALGRQETQYF,TRBV12-3/TRBV12-4,TRBJ2-5
CASSQGTGSTDTQYF,TRBV4-3,TRBJ2-3
CAMGQGAYEQYF,TRBV30,TRBJ2-7
CASSQVPASGGYTGELFF,TRBV3-1,TRBJ2-2
CASSLAGGYSYGYTF,TRBV5-1,TRBJ1-2
CASSPTSGRGEHNEQFF,TRBV7-6,TRBJ2-1